Following are 6 T cell receptor beta chains from one sample sequenced in a study of T cell responses to AZD1222 COVID-19 vaccine. Clones were read by immunoSEQ multiplex PCR, and TCRdb kept only the in-frame ones, dropping some. The repertoire holds over 120,000 clones, with more than 85% as singletons. The sample in question was peripheral blood, obtained after recovery from COVID-19. These receptors were taken from an adult who had recovered from COVID-19.

The chain carries TRBV7-9 and TRBJ2-3; D remains unclear. Germline-derived CDR1 and CDR2 are SEHNR and FQNEAQ (reference sequence). Deletions cut 2 bases from V and 4 bases from J, with 4 bases between. This CDR3 has 12 residues. DNA for the CDR3: TGTGCCAGCAGCTTACTACCAGATACGCAGTATTTT. The encoded protein is CASSLLPDTQYF.

The CDR3 nucleotides are TGTGCCTGCGGGAGGACTCCCACAGATACGCAGTATTTT. Its protein product is CACGRTPTDTQYF. V is TRBV6-5 and J is TRBJ2-3, with 8 nucleotides matching TRBD2. Germline CDR1 reads MNHEY; CDR2 reads SVGAGI. CDR3 size: 13 residues. Trimming cost V 11 bases and J 2 bases; bases outside gene matches: 6.

The CDR3 DNA reads TGTGCCAGCAGCCGCCTGAATAGCGGGAGCTACGAGCAGTACTTC. Protein: CASSRLNSGSYEQYF. This sequence joins TRBV11-2 and TRBJ2-7, with 9 bases aligning to TRBD2. The CDR3 is 15 amino acids. CDR1 and CDR2 from the germline V gene are SGHAT and FQNNGV. V dropped 5 bases and J dropped 3; count of bases not matched to a gene: 8. The full variable domain, with the rest looked up from reference TRBV11-2 and TRBJ2-7, is EAGVAQSPRYKIIEKRQSVAFWCNPISGHATLYWYQQILGQGPKLLIQFQNNGVVDDSQLPKDRFSAERLKGVDSTLKIQPAKLEDSAVYLCASSRLNSGSYEQYFGPGTRLTVT.

This chain connects TRBV6-5 to TRBJ1-5; no firm D call. V gave up 7 bases and J gave up 0 bases, with 7 bases separating them. Germline V lookup: CDR1 MNHEY, CDR2 SVGAGI. The CDR3 totals 13 residues. The CDR3 DNA sequence: TGTGCCAGCATTCAGTATAGCAATCAGCCCCAGCATTTT. Its translation is CASIQYSNQPQHF.

This chain joins TRBV10-3 and TRBJ2-3; TRBD2 matches at 11 bases. There are 13 residues in the CDR3. V dropped 8 bases and J dropped 3; count of bases not matched to a gene: 1. Germline V gives CDR1 ENHRY, CDR2 SYGVKD. CDR3 nucleotides: TGTGCCATCGGGACTAGCGGAACAGATACGCAGTATTTT. Translating gives CAIGTSGTDTQYF.

V is TRBV2 and J is TRBJ1-2; 7 nucleotides align to TRBD1. Germline V gene sequence: CDR1 SNHLY, CDR2 FYNNEI. There are 15 residues in the CDR3. V was clipped by 7 bases and J by 3 bases; unmatched bases: 11. CDR3: CASKPSPRGDYGYTF. The DNA for the CDR3 is TGTGCCAGCAAACCAAGCCCCAGGGGGGACTATGGCTACACCTTC. Looking up the rest from reference TRBV2 and TRBJ1-2 gives the full variable domain: EPEVTQTPSHQVTQMGQEVILRCVPISNHLYFYWYRQILGQKVEFLVSFYNNEISEKSEIFDDQFSVERPDGSNFTLKIRSTKLEDSAMYFCASKPSPRGDYGYTFGSGTRLTVV.